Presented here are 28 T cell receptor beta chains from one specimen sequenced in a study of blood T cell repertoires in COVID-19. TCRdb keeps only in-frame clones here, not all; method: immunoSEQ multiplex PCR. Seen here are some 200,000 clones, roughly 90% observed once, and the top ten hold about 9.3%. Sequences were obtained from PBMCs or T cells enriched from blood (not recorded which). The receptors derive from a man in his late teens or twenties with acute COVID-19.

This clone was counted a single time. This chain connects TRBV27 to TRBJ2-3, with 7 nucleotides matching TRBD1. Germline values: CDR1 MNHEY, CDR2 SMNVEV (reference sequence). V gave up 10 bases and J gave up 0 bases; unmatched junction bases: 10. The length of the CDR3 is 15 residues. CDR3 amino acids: CATTQHRGSTDTQYF. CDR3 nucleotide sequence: TGTGCCACCACACAGCACAGGGGTAGCACAGATACGCAGTATTTT.

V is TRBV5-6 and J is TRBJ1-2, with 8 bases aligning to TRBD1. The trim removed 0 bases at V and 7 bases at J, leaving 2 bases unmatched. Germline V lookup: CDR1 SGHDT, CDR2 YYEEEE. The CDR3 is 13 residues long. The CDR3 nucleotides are TGTGCCAGCAGCTTGGGGACAGGGCCTGGCTACACCTTC. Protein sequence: CASSLGTGPGYTF.

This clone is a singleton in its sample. CDR3 sequence (DNA): TGTGCCACCAGTGATTCCCGGGGGGCTAGCGGGAACTACGAGCAGTACTTC. Its translation: CATSDSRGASGNYEQYF. This chain connects TRBV24-1 to TRBJ2-7; 9 nucleotides align to TRBD2. Trimming removed 2 bases from V and 3 bases from J; junction bases left unmatched: 10. Per the germline V gene, CDR1 is KGHDR and CDR2 is SFDVKD. The CDR3 length is 17 residues.

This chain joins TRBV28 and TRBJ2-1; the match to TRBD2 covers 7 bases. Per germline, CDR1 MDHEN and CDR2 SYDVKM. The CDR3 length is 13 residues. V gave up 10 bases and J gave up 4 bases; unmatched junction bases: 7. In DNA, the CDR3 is TGTGCCATCCCGGGAGGCTCTTACAATGAGCAGTTCTTC. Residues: CAIPGGSYNEQFF.

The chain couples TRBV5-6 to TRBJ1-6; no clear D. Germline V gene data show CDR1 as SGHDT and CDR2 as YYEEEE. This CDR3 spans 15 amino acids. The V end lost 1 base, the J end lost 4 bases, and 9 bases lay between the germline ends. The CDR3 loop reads CASSLSRDYNSPLHF. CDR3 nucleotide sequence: TGTGCCAGCAGCTTGTCACGGGATTATAATTCACCCCTCCACTTT.

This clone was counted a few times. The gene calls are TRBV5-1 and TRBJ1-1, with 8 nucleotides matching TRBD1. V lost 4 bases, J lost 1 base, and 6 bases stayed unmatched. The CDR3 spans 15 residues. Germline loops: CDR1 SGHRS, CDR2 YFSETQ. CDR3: CASSPGTGPNTEAFF. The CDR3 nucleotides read TGCGCCAGCAGCCCGGGGACAGGCCCGAACACTGAAGCTTTCTTT.

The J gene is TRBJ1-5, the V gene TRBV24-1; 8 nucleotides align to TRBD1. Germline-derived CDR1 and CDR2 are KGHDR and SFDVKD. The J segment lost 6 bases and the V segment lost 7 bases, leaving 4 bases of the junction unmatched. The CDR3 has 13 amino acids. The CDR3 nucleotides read TGTGCCACCAGGGCAGGGGGCGGTCAGCCCCAGCATTTT. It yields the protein CATRAGGGQPQHF.

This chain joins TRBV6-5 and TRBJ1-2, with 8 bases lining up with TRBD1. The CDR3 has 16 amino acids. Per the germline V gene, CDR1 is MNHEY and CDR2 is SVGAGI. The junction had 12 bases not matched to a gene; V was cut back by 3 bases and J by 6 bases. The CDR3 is CASSYSQQGEVDGYTF. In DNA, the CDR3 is TGTGCCAGCAGTTATAGCCAACAGGGGGAGGTTGATGGCTACACCTTC.

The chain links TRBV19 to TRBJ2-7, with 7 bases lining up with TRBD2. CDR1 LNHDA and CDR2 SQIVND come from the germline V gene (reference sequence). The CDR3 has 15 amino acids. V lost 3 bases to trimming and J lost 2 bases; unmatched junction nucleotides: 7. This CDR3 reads CASSMGLADPYEQYF. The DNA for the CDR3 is TGTGCCAGTAGTATGGGGCTAGCGGATCCCTACGAGCAGTACTTC. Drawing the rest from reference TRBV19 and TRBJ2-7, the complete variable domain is DGGITQSPKYLFRKEGQNVTLSCEQNLNHDAMYWYRQDPGQGLRLIYYSQIVNDFQKGDIAEGYSVSREKKESFPLTVTSAQKNPTAFYLCASSMGLADPYEQYFGPGTRLTVT.

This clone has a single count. The CDR3 bases are TGTGCCACCAGTGTCTTGGGGGGACAGGCAAACTACGGCTTCTCTGGGGCCAACGTCCTGACTTTC. Its translation: CATSVLGGQANYGFSGANVLTF. The rearrangement joins TRBV24-1 to TRBJ2-6, with 8 bases lining up with TRBD1. CDR3 length: 22 residues. Unmatched junction bases numbered 20, after V lost 5 bases and J lost 0 bases. The V gene's germline CDR1 is KGHDR and CDR2 SFDVKD.

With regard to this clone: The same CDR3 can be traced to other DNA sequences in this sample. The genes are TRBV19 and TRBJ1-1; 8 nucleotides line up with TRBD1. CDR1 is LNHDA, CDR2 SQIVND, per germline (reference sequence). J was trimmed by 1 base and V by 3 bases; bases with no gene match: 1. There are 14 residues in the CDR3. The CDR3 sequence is CASSIGTGNTEAFF. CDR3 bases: TGTGCCAGTAGTATTGGGACAGGGAACACTGAAGCTTTCTTT.

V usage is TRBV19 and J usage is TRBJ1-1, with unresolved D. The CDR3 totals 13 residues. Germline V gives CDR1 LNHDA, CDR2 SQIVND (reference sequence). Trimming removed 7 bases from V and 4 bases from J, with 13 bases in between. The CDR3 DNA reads TGTGCCAGTACCCGTAAAGTCGGCACTGAAGCTTTCTTT. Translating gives CASTRKVGTEAFF.

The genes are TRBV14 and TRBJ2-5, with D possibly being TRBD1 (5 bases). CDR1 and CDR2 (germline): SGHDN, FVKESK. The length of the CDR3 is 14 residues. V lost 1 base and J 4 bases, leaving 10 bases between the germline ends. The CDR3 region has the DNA TGTGCCAGCAGCCAAGTGGGGCTCGGAGAGACCCAGTACTTC. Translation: CASSQVGLGETQYF.

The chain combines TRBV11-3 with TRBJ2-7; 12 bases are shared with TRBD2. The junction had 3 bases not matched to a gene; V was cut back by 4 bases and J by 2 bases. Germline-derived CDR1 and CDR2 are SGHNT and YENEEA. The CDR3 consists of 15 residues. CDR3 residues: CASSSGLAGPYEQYF. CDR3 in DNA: TGTGCCAGCAGCTCCGGACTAGCGGGACCCTACGAGCAGTACTTC.

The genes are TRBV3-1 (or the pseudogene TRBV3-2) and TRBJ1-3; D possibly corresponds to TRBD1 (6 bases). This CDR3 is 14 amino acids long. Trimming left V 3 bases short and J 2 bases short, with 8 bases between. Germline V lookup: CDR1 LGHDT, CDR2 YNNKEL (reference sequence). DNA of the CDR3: TGTGCCAGCAGCCACCGGACAGCTGGAAACACCATATATTTT. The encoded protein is CASSHRTAGNTIYF.

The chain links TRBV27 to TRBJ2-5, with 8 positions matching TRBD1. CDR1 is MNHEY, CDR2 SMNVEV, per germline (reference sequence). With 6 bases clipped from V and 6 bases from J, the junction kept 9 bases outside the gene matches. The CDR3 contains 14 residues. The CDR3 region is CASRGTGQGKTQYF. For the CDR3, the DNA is TGTGCCAGCAGGGGGACAGGTCAAGGGAAGACCCAGTACTTC.

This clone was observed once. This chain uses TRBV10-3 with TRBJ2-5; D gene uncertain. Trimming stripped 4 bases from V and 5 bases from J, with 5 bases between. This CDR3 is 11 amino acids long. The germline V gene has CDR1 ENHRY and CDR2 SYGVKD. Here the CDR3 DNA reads TGTGCCATCAGTGTGGAGGAGACCCAGTACTTC. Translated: CAISVEETQYF.

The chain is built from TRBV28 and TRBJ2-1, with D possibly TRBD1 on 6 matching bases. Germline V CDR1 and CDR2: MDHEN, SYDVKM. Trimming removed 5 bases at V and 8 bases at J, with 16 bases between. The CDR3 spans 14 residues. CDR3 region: CASSHRVQGYEQFF. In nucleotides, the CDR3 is TGTGCCAGCAGTCACCGAGTACAGGGATATGAGCAGTTCTTC.

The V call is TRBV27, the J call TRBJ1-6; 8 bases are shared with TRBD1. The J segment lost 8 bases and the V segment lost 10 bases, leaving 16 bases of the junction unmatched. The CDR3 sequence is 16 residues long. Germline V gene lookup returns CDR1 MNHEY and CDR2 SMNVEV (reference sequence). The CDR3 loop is CATRDRGGILDSPLHF. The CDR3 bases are TGTGCCACCCGAGACAGGGGAGGAATCCTTGATTCACCCCTCCACTTT.

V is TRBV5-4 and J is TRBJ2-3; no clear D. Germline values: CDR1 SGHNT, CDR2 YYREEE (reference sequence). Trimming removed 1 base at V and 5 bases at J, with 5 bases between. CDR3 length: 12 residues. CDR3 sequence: CASSLFVDTQYF. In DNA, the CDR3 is TGTGCCAGCAGCTTGTTCGTAGATACGCAGTATTTT.

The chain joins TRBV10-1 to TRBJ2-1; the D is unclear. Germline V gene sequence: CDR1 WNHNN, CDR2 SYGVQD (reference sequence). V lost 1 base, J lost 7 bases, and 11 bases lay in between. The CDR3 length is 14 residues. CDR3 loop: CASSEYQVRNEQFF. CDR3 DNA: TGCGCCAGCAGTGAGTATCAGGTCAGGAATGAGCAGTTCTTC.

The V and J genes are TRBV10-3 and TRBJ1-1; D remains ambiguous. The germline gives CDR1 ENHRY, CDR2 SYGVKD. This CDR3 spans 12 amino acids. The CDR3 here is CASGDVGTEAFF. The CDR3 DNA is TGTGCTAGCGGGGATGTGGGCACTGAAGCTTTCTTT.

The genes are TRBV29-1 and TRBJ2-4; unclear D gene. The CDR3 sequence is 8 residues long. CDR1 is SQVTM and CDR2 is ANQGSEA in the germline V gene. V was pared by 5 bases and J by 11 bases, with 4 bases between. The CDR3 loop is CSVLVQYF. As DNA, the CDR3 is TGCAGCGTTCTTGTTCAGTACTTC.

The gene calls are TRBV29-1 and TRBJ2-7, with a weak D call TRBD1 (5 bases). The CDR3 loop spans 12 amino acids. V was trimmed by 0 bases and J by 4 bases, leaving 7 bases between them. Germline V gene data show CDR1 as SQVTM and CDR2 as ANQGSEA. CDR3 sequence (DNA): TGCAGCGTTGAAGAAAGGGGTTACGAGCAGTACTTC. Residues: CSVEERGYEQYF.

This chain's CDR3 is CASSERGLGVNEQFF. CDR3 nucleotides: TGTGCCAGCAGTGAAAGGGGACTAGGGGTAAATGAGCAGTTCTTC. The chain is built from TRBV2 and TRBJ2-1, with 8 bases aligning to TRBD2. The CDR3 covers 15 residues. V trimming: 2 bases; J trimming: 7 bases; junction bases outside the gene matches: 7. CDR1 is SNHLY, CDR2 FYNNEI, per germline.

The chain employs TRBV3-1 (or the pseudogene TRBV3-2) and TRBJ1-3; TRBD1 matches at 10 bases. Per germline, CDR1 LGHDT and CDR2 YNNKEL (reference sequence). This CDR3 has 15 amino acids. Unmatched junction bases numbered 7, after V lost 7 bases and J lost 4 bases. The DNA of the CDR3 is TGTGCCAGCACCCTGGGACAGGGGCAAGGAAACACCATATATTTT. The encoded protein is CASTLGQGQGNTIYF.

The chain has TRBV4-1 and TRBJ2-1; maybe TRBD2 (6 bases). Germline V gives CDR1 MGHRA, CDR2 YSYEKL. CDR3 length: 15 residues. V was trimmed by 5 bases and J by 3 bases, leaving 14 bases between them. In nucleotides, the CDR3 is TGCGCCAGCAGCTATACGGGAGAAAGCTACAATGAGCAGTTCTTC. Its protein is CASSYTGESYNEQFF.

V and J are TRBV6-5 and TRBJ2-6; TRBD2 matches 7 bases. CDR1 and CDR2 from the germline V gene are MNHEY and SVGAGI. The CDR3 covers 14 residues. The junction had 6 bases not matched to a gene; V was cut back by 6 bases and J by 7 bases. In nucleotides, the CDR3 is TGTGCCAGCAGCTCCGGGGGGTACGCCAACGTCCTGACTTTC. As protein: CASSSGGYANVLTF.